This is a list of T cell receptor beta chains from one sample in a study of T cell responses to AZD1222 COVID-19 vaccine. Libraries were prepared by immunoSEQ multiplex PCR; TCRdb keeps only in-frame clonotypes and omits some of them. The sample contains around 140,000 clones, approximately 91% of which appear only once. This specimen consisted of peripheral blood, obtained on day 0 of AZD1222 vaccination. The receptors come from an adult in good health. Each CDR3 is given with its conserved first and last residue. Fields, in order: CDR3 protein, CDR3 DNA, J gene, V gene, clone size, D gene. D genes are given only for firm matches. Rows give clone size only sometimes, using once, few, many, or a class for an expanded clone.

CASSLGARSNEKLFF	TGTGCCAGCAGCTTAGGGGCCAGAAGTAATGAAAAACTGTTTTTT	TRBJ1-4	TRBV7-8	.	.
CASRAGENTEAFF	TGTGCCAGCAGGGCGGGGGAGAACACTGAAGCTTTCTTT	TRBJ1-1	TRBV7-2	.	.
CSVDRDSGNTIYF	TGCAGCGTCGACAGAGACTCTGGAAACACCATATATTTT	TRBJ1-3	TRBV29-1	.	.
CASSLASGASYNEQFF	TGTGCTAGCAGCTTAGCTAGCGGGGCCTCCTACAATGAGCAGTTCTTC	TRBJ2-1	TRBV7-7	.	TRBD2
CASSISGQNIQYF	TGTGCCAGTAGTATCTCAGGACAGAACATTCAGTACTTC	TRBJ2-4	TRBV19	few	.
CASSERLGRVKLFF	TGTGCCAGCAGTGAAAGGCTCGGCAGGGTAAAACTGTTTTTT	TRBJ1-4	TRBV2	.	.
CAWSARGVEAFF	TGTGCCTGGAGTGCCAGGGGGGTTGAAGCTTTCTTT	TRBJ1-1	TRBV30	.	TRBD1
CASRLWATDGYTF	TGTGCCAGCAGACTATGGGCAACGGATGGCTACACCTTC	TRBJ1-2	TRBV28	.	.
CASSQTGAYGYTF	TGTGCCAGCAGTCAGACAGGGGCCTATGGCTACACCTTC	TRBJ1-2	TRBV6-2/TRBV6-3	.	TRBD1
CASSWGTNQGSSYNSPLHF	TGTGCCAGCTCCTGGGGGACAAACCAGGGGAGCTCCTATAATTCACCCCTCCACTTT	TRBJ1-6	TRBV18	.	.
CASSQAFTSNQRLYEQYF	TGCGCCAGCAGCCAAGCCTTTACCAGCAATCAGCGGCTCTACGAGCAGTACTTC	TRBJ2-7	TRBV4-1	.	.
CASSHGTAYGYTF	TGTGCCAGCAGCCACGGGACAGCTTATGGCTACACCTTC	TRBJ1-2	TRBV27	.	TRBD1
CSASRGSDTEAFF	TGCAGTGCTAGTCGAGGGAGTGACACTGAAGCTTTCTTT	TRBJ1-1	TRBV20-1	.	.
CASSVLGQAYYGYTF	TGTGCCAGCAGCGTCCTCGGACAGGCGTACTATGGCTACACCTTC	TRBJ1-2	TRBV2	once	TRBD1
CASSGWTGDLTEAFF	TGTGCCAGCAGCGGCTGGACAGGGGATCTCACTGAAGCTTTCTTT	TRBJ1-1	TRBV5-4	once	TRBD1
CASSAGSNTGELFF	TGTGCCAGCAGCGCGGGGTCGAACACCGGGGAGCTGTTTTTT	TRBJ2-2	TRBV9	.	.
CASRPGTGSGYEQYF	TGTGCCAGCAGACCCGGGACAGGGTCCGGCTACGAGCAGTACTTC	TRBJ2-7	TRBV6-5	.	TRBD1
CASSLVGPGETQYF	TGTGCCAGCAGCTTAGTTGGCCCTGGAGAGACCCAGTACTTC	TRBJ2-5	TRBV7-3	.	.
CASQGGYSNQPQHF	TGTGCCAGTCAAGGGGGGTATAGCAATCAGCCCCAGCATTTT	TRBJ1-5	TRBV19	few	.
CASTPRNGAGTQYF	TGTGCCAGCACCCCCCGGAATGGCGCCGGTACGCAGTATTTT	TRBJ2-3	TRBV28	.	.
CATSPGGARTQYF	TGTGCCACCAGCCCCGGTGGGGCCCGAACGCAGTATTTT	TRBJ2-3	TRBV24-1	.	.
CASSPGTGYEQYF	TGTGCCAGTAGCCCCGGGACAGGGTACGAGCAGTACTTC	TRBJ2-7	TRBV19	.	TRBD1
CAISVRPKDSLGNQPQHF	TGTGCCATCAGTGTCCGACCGAAGGACAGTCTCGGCAATCAGCCCCAGCATTTT	TRBJ1-5	TRBV10-3	.	.
CASSREGTTLWNEKLFF	TGCGCCAGCAGCCGAGAGGGAACTACGTTATGGAATGAAAAACTGTTTTTT	TRBJ1-4	TRBV4-1	.	.
CASSPGHLLAKNIQYF	TGTGCCAGTAGTCCAGGACACCTTCTAGCCAAAAACATTCAGTACTTC	TRBJ2-4	TRBV19	.	.
CASNQAGGSPNPYEQYF	TGTGCCAGCAATCAGGCGGGGGGCTCACCTAATCCCTACGAGCAGTACTTC	TRBJ2-7	TRBV2	.	TRBD2
CASSQGQGLGYSNQPQHF	TGTGCCAGCAGCCAAGGACAGGGGTTGGGATATAGCAATCAGCCCCAGCATTTT	TRBJ1-5	TRBV4-2	.	TRBD1
CASSPRDTSRETQYF	TGTGCCAGCAGCCCACGGGACACCTCCCGAGAGACCCAGTACTTC	TRBJ2-5	TRBV7-3	.	.
CASSESGGGQPQHF	TGTGCCAGCAGTGAATCAGGGGGCGGACAGCCCCAGCATTTT	TRBJ1-5	TRBV6-1	.	TRBD1
CASSQRDRESYEQYF	TGCGCCAGCAGCCAGAGGGACAGGGAGTCCTACGAGCAGTACTTC	TRBJ2-7	TRBV4-3	.	TRBD1
CASHRTGPFVMNTEAFF	TGTGCCAGTCACCGGACAGGGCCTTTTGTTATGAACACTGAAGCTTTCTTT	TRBJ1-1	TRBV19	.	TRBD1
CSVEEGGVGDTQYF	TGCAGCGTTGAGGAGGGGGGAGTAGGGGATACGCAGTATTTT	TRBJ2-3	TRBV29-1	.	.
CATSADISGGYTF	TGTGCCACCAGCGCGGACATCTCCGGGGGCTACACCTTC	TRBJ1-2	TRBV15	.	.
CASSSLRTGPLNTEAFF	TGTGCCAGCAGCTCGCTTAGGACAGGGCCGTTGAACACTGAAGCTTTCTTT	TRBJ1-1	TRBV5-5	.	TRBD1
CASSSGQGRETQYF	TGTGCCAGCAGCTCCGGACAGGGACGAGAGACCCAGTACTTC	TRBJ2-5	TRBV11-1	.	TRBD1
CASTQGTSGSYPDTQYF	TGTGCCAGCACCCAAGGGACTAGCGGGAGTTACCCAGATACGCAGTATTTT	TRBJ2-3	TRBV27	.	TRBD2
CASGGVPGDYGYTF	TGCGCCAGCGGAGGGGTGCCTGGCGACTATGGCTACACCTTC	TRBJ1-2	TRBV5-1	.	.
CASGLVREQFF	TGTGCTAGTGGTTTGGTGCGTGAGCAGTTCTTC	TRBJ2-1	TRBV12-5	once	.
CASSLVADAYEQYF	TGTGCCAGCAGTTTGGTAGCGGACGCCTACGAGCAGTACTTC	TRBJ2-7	TRBV6-5	.	.
CASSPGTGASNTIYF	TGTGCCAGCAGCCCCGGGACAGGGGCTTCAAACACCATATATTTT	TRBJ1-3	TRBV3-1/TRBV3-2	once	TRBD1
CASSLASSNSPLHF	TGTGCCAGCAGCTTGGCTTCTTCAAACTCACCCCTCCACTTT	TRBJ1-6	TRBV5-4	.	.
CASWGQVTNQPQHF	TGTGCCAGCTGGGGACAGGTTACCAATCAGCCCCAGCATTTT	TRBJ1-5	TRBV6-1	.	TRBD1
CASQRQGGYEQYF	TGTGCCAGCCAAAGACAGGGCGGCTACGAGCAGTACTTC	TRBJ2-7	TRBV19	.	TRBD1
CASSRTSPHPDEQYF	TGTGCCAGCAGCCGGACTAGCCCCCACCCCGACGAGCAGTACTTC	TRBJ2-7	TRBV3-1/TRBV3-2	.	TRBD2
CASSLLSPNTGELFF	TGTGCCAGCAGTTTATTGTCTCCGAACACCGGGGAGCTGTTTTTT	TRBJ2-2	TRBV6-5	.	.